This T cell receptor (beta chain) was sequenced in a study of blood T cells in healthy people across ages. The donors, healthy Caucasians from Russia, were aged roughly 6 to 95. A minimum of 6 micrograms of total RNA was extracted per sample. The second PCR ran about 6 to 11 cycles with a sample-barcoded 5' primer and J-beta primers. Each cDNA was tagged by a template-switch adaptor containing 12 random nucleotides. The yield of each sample was at least 3 million CDR3-containing paired-end reads. TCRdb ran MiXCR on the 5' RACE reads and lists one entry per CDR3 protein. The data hold roughly 1,500,000 distinct CDR3 sequences, with about 31% observed a single time. The CDR3 consists of 17 residues. V shed 0 bases and J shed 1 base, with 16 bases lying between them. Looked up from germline, CDR1 is SGHRS and CDR2 is YFSETQ.

Sequenced sample: blood. This chain joins TRBV5-1 and TRBJ2-5; maybe TRBD2 (6 bases). The TCR was taken from a woman aged 25 to 39 in good health. This CDR3 reads CASSLGPPSSAQETQYF. In DNA, the CDR3 is TGCGCCAGCAGCTTGGGGCCCCCCTCTAGCGCCCAAGAGACCCAGTACTTC. The variable domain in full, completed from reference TRBV5-1 and TRBJ2-5, reads KAGVTQTPRYLIKTRGQQVTLSCSPISGHRSVSWYQQTPGQGLQFLFEYFSETQRNKGNFPGRFSGRQFSNSRSEMNVSTLELGDSALYLCASSLGPPSSAQETQYFGPGTRLLVL.